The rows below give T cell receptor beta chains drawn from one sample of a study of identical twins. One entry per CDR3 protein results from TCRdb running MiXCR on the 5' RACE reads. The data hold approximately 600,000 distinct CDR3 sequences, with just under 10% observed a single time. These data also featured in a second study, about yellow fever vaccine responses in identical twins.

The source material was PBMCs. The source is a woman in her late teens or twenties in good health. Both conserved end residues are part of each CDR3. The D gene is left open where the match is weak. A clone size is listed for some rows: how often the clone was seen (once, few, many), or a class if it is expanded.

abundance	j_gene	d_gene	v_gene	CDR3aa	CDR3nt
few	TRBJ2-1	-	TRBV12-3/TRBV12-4	CASSLLGLLDYNEQFF	TGTGCCAGCAGTTTATTGGGGCTGTTAGATTACAATGAGCAGTTCTTC
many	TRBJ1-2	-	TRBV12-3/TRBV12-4	CASSHSGVGYGYTF	TGTGCCAGCAGCCATTCCGGGGTGGGCTATGGCTACACCTTC
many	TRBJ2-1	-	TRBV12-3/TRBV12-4	CASSATGLTKNREQFF	TGTGCCAGCAGCGCGACGGGACTTACTAAGAATCGTGAGCAGTTCTTC
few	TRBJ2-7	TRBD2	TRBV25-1	CASRLAGNYEQYF	TGTGCCTCCCGCCTAGCGGGGAACTACGAGCAGTACTTC
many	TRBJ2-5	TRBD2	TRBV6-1	CASRRLFSGGSETQYF	TGTGCCAGCAGGCGATTATTTTCGGGGGGATCGGAGACCCAGTACTTC
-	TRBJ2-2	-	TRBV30	CAGVKGPRELFF	TGTGCCGGTGTAAAGGGACCTCGGGAGCTGTTTTTT
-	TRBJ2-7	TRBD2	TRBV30	CAWSTAGANEQYF	TGTGCCTGGAGTACAGCGGGAGCCAACGAGCAGTACTTC
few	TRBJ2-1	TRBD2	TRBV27	CASGLAGSYNEQFF	TGTGCCAGTGGACTAGCTGGCTCCTACAATGAGCAGTTCTTC
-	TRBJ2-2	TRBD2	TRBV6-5	CASSLLSGATGELFF	TGTGCCAGCAGTTTGCTTAGCGGGGCTACCGGGGAGCTGTTTTTT
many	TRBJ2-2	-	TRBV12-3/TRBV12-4	CASSARHGELFF	TGTGCCAGCAGTGCCCGACACGGGGAGCTGTTTTTT
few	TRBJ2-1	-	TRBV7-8	CASSLGVTRYNEQFF	TGTGCCAGCAGCTTAGGCGTAACTAGATACAATGAGCAGTTCTTC
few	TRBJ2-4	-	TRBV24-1	CATSDQAARENIQYF	TGTGCCACCAGTGATCAGGCAGCACGAGAAAACATTCAGTACTTC
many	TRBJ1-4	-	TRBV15	CATGTLMDEKLFF	TGTGCCACGGGGACCCTCATGGATGAAAAACTGTTTTTT
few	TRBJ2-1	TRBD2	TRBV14	CASSQDGGGLAGVSNNEQFF	TGTGCCAGCAGCCAAGACGGTGGGGGTCTAGCGGGGGTATCAAACAATGAGCAGTTCTTC
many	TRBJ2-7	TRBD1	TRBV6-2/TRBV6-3	CASSSDRLATKGYF	TGTGCCAGCAGTTCGGACAGGCTAGCTACGAAGGGATACTTC
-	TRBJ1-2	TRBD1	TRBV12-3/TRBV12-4	CASTLGQGGNYGYTF	TGTGCCAGCACCCTCGGACAGGGCGGAAACTATGGCTACACCTTC
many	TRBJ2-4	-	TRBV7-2	CASSFRGLGAKNIQYF	TGTGCCAGCAGCTTCCGGGGACTTGGGGCCAAAAACATTCAGTACTTC
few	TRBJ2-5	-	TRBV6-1	CASSLPKGRQETQYF	TGTGCCAGCAGCCTCCCTAAGGGGCGCCAAGAGACCCAGTACTTC
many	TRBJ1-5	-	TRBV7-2	CASSLIQVQPQHF	TGTGCCAGCAGCTTAATCCAGGTTCAGCCCCAGCATTTT
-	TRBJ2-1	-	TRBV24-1	CATSYRANNEQFF	TGTGCCACCAGTTACAGGGCAAACAATGAGCAGTTCTTC
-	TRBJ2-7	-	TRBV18	CASSQDLTSYEQYF	TGTGCCAGCTCCCAGGACCTGACTTCCTACGAGCAGTACTTC
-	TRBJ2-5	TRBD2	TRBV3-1	CASSSSSGGQLAQYF	TGTGCCAGCAGCTCCTCATCGGGGGGTCAATTGGCCCAGTACTTC
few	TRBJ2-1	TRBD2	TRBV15	CATSTRGLGDNEQFF	TGTGCCACCAGCACTCGGGGACTAGGGGACAATGAGCAGTTCTTC
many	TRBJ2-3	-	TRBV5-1	CASSLGVGSTDTQYF	TGCGCCAGCAGCCTGGGCGTGGGGAGCACAGATACGCAGTATTTT